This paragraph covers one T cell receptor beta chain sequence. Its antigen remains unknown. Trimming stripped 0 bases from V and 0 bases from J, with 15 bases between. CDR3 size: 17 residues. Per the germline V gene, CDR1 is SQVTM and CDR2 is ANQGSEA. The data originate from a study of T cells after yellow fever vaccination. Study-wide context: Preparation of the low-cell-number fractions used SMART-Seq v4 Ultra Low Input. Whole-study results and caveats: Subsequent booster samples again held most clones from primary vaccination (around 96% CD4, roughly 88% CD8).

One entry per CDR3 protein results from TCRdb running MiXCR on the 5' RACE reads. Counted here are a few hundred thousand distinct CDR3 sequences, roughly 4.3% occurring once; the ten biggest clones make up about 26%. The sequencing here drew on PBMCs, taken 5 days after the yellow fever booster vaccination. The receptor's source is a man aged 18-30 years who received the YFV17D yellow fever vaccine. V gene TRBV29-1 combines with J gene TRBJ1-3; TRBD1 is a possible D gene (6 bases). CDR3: CSVEDTRTADSGNTIYF. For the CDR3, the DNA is TGCAGCGTTGAAGATACGAGGACAGCCGACTCTGGAAACACCATATATTTT.